These 9 T cell receptor beta chains were sequenced from one sample in a study of cytotoxic CD8 clonotypes in ibrutinib-treated CLL. Sequencing was performed with immunoSEQ multiplex PCR; in TCRdb, only in-frame clones are kept and a portion is missing. The repertoire holds roughly 150,000 clones, with more than 75% as singletons. The input for sequencing was PBMCs, taken after 12 months of ibrutinib treatment. The receptors shown here come from a human donor with chronic lymphocytic leukemia.

This clone was seen ten or more times. The chain links TRBV5-1 to TRBJ2-2, with 7 bases matching TRBD2. Looked up from germline, CDR1 is SGHRS and CDR2 is YFSETQ. CDR3 size: 19 residues. After removal of 4 bases from V and 1 base from J, the junction contained 16 bases not matched to a gene. This chain's CDR3 is CASSAPVRRIAGNTGELFF. DNA of the CDR3: TGCGCCAGCAGCGCCCCCGTCCGCAGAATAGCGGGGAACACCGGGGAGCTGTTTTTT.

The gene calls are TRBV6-6 and TRBJ1-2, with a weak D call TRBD1 (6 bases). Trimming took off 2 bases at V and 4 bases at J, with 8 bases between the two ends. The CDR3 covers 13 residues. CDR1 is MNHNY and CDR2 is SVGAGI in the germline V gene (reference sequence). CDR3 loop: CASSYGGGYGYTF. In nucleotides, the CDR3 is TGTGCCAGCAGTTACGGGGGCGGCTATGGCTACACCTTC.

Here the CDR3 DNA reads TGTGCCAGCAGCTTAGCGAGCGGGAGGGCCGGAGGGGAGCTGTTTTTT. Residues: CASSLASGRAGGELFF. This rearrangement joins TRBV7-3 to TRBJ2-2, with 10 bases identical to TRBD2. The V segment lost 2 bases and the J segment 8 bases; nucleotides outside the gene matches: 8. Germline assignment: CDR1 SGHTA and CDR2 FQGTGA. The CDR3 is 16 residues long.

This sequence joins TRBV6-4 and TRBJ2-2; weak D call: TRBD1 (5 bases). Germline V gene sequence: CDR1 MRHNA, CDR2 SNTAGT. Trimming left V 3 bases short and J 6 bases short, with 8 bases between. The CDR3 consists of 13 residues. In nucleotides, the CDR3 is TGTGCCAGCAGTGAGACGACAGCCGGGGAGCTGTTTTTT. The encoded protein is CASSETTAGELFF.

The V gene is TRBV9, the J gene TRBJ2-1; the D is unclear. Germline CDR1 reads SGDLS; CDR2 reads YYNGEE. Trimming took 0 bases from V and 9 from J, leaving 10 bases between them. The CDR3 length is 13 residues. The CDR3 region is CASSVVFYGEQFF. CDR3 nucleotides: TGTGCCAGCAGCGTAGTTTTTTATGGTGAGCAGTTCTTC.

The chain is built from TRBV7-2 and TRBJ2-5, with a possible D match to TRBD1 (6 bases). CDR1 and CDR2 from the germline V gene are SGHTA and FQGNSA. Deletions cut 4 bases from V and 1 base from J, with 13 bases between. This CDR3 spans 15 amino acids. The CDR3 sequence is CASSYNRATQETQYF. Written as DNA, the CDR3 is TGTGCCAGCAGCTACAACAGGGCCACCCAAGAGACCCAGTACTTC.

The chain combines TRBV6-6 with TRBJ1-1; D may be TRBD1 (6 bases). Germline V gene sequence: CDR1 MNHNY, CDR2 SVGAGI (reference sequence). CDR3 length: 14 amino acids. The V and J ends lost 6 bases and 6 bases respectively, with 17 bases between them. The CDR3 region has the DNA TGTGCCAGCAGGCCAGCGGGGGCACAGCCTGAAGCTTTCTTT. Protein sequence: CASRPAGAQPEAFF.

V gene TRBV28 combines with J gene TRBJ1-2; D gene unclear. V lost 6 bases, J lost 7 bases, and 15 bases lay in between. CDR1 is MDHEN and CDR2 is SYDVKM in the germline V gene. This CDR3 has 13 residues. CDR3 coding DNA: TGTGCCAGCAGCTTGGCCGCAAGGGTTGGCTACACCTTC. It encodes CASSLAARVGYTF.

The chain is built from TRBV5-1 and TRBJ2-1; D remains ambiguous. There are 14 residues in the CDR3. Trimming pared 9 bases from V and 1 base from J, leaving 14 bases between. Germline V CDR1 and CDR2: SGHRS, YFSETQ. For the CDR3, the DNA is TGCGCCACCCAAGGGTGGCAATCCTACAATGAGCAGTTCTTC. Its translation: CATQGWQSYNEQFF.